One sample yielded the 20 T cell receptor beta chains listed below, sequenced in a study of T cells in Graves' hyperthyroidism and ophthalmopathy. Regions amplified from RNA transcripts were the TCR beta CDR3 regions. Researchers ran a first-round RT-PCR on the TCR CDR3 using the HTBI primer set. TCRdb ran MiXCR on the multiplex PCR reads and lists one entry per CDR3 protein. This table holds some 600,000 distinct CDR3 sequences, approximately 15% found once. Material for sequencing was blood. The receptors stem from a woman aged 25 to 45 with Graves' hyperthyroidism that later progressed to Graves' ophthalmopathy.

Comments on this clonotype: A much larger clone lies a single base off, so this may be a read error. The chain carries TRBV27 and TRBJ2-1; D is uncertain. The CDR3 length is 15 residues. Germline lookup yields CDR1 MNHEY and CDR2 SMNVEV (reference sequence). This CDR3 is CASRSPLDGYNEQLF. The CDR3 nucleotides are TGTGCCAGCAGGTCACCTCTTGACGGGTACAATGAGCAGCTCTTC.

This clonotype was observed at least ten times. The chain uses TRBV24-1 and TRBJ2-4; 9 positions match TRBD1. Trimming removed 7 bases from V and 7 bases from J; junction bases left unmatched: 10. From germline, CDR1 is KGHDR and CDR2 SFDVKD. The length of the CDR3 is 15 residues. The DNA of the CDR3 is TGTGCCACCAGCCTGACAGGGGGAGAAGGTAACATTCAGTACTTC. Its protein product is CATSLTGGEGNIQYF.

Turning to this clonotype: This could be a read error, since a much larger clone is one nucleotide away. The J gene is TRBJ1-1, the V gene TRBV10-3; D is ambiguous. CDR1 and CDR2 (germline): ENHRY, SYGVKD. The CDR3 contains 15 residues. The CDR3 DNA follows: TGTGCCATCAGTGAGTCTGGGGTCGAGGGCACTGAAGTTTTCTTT. This gives the protein CAISESGVEGTEVFF.

The genes are TRBV28 and TRBJ2-5; tentatively, D is TRBD2 (7 bases). Germline CDR1 MDHEN, CDR2 SYDVKM. Between the trimmed V and J ends, which lost 6 bases and 3 bases, there was a span of 14 bases. The CDR3 totals 14 residues. The chain's CDR3 is CASSLRGAEETQYF. The CDR3 DNA sequence: TGTGCCAGCAGCCTCCGGGGGGCGGAAGAGACCCAGTACTTC.

This clonotype was seen repeatedly, ten times or more. This sequence joins TRBV10-3 and TRBJ1-2, with D possibly TRBD1 on 6 matching bases. Trimming shortened V by 3 bases and J by 8 bases, and 16 bases separated the two germline ends. Germline CDR1 ENHRY, CDR2 SYGVKD. The CDR3 length is 14 residues. CDR3 in amino acids: CAISDRDTGSGYTF. The CDR3 bases are TGTGCCATCAGTGATCGGGACACCGGGAGCGGCTACACCTTC.

V is TRBV25-1 and J is TRBJ1-6, with D possibly matching TRBD1 (6 bases). In germline, CDR1 is MGHDK, CDR2 SYGVNS. This CDR3 comprises 18 residues. Trimming cost V 0 bases and J 2 bases, with 14 bases left between them. The CDR3: CASSEYGITGTYNSPLHF. CDR3 sequence (DNA): TGTGCCAGCAGTGAATATGGCATCACAGGGACCTATAATTCACCCCTCCACTTT. The variable domain in full, with the rest retrieved from reference TRBV25-1 and TRBJ1-6, is EADIYQTPRYLVIGTGKKITLECSQTMGHDKMYWYQQDPGMELHLIHYSYGVNSTEKGDLSSESTVSRIRTEHFPLTLESARPSHTSQYLCASSEYGITGTYNSPLHFGNGTRLTVT.

This clonotype was recorded many times. A read error may account for a junction end that differs from germline. The chain is built from TRBV11-2 and TRBJ1-1, with 7 nucleotides matching TRBD1. The CDR3 covers 17 residues. CDR1 and CDR2 from the germline V gene are SGHAT and FQNNGV. The CDR3 bases are TGTGCCAGCAGCTTTGGGGGGACAGCAGTAATGAACACTGAAGCTTCCTTT. This sequence encodes CASSFGGTAVMNTEASF. The whole variable domain, remainder taken from reference TRBV11-2 and TRBJ1-1, is EAGVAQSPRYKIIEKRQSVAFWCNPISGHATLYWYQQILGQGPKLLIQFQNNGVVDDSQLPKDRFSAERLKGVDSTLKIQPAKLEDSAVYLCASSFGGTAVMNTEASFGQGTRLTVV.

In its sample, this clonotype was seen many times. The chain links TRBV5-1 to TRBJ2-7; TRBD1 matches at 11 bases. CDR1 is SGHRS, CDR2 YFSETQ, per germline. Trimming cost V 6 bases and J 2 bases; bases outside gene matches: 13. The CDR3 consists of 17 residues. CDR3 in amino acids: CASMYDDRDRGTYEQYF. The CDR3 nucleotides read TGCGCCAGCATGTATGACGACCGGGACAGGGGGACCTACGAGCAGTACTTC. Drawing the rest from reference TRBV5-1 and TRBJ2-7, the complete variable domain is KAGVTQTPRYLIKTRGQQVTLSCSPISGHRSVSWYQQTPGQGLQFLFEYFSETQRNKGNFPGRFSGRQFSNSRSEMNVSTLELGDSALYLCASMYDDRDRGTYEQYFGPGTRLTVT.

This clonotype has ten or more counts. V is TRBV7-3 and J is TRBJ2-3, with TRBD2 matching 8 bases. From germline, CDR1 is SGHTA and CDR2 FQGTGA. The J segment lost 3 bases and the V segment lost 4 bases, leaving 6 bases of the junction unmatched. The CDR3 contains 15 residues. CDR3 region: CASSSSGSGTDTQYF. The CDR3 DNA sequence: TGTGCCAGCAGCTCCAGCGGGAGTGGGACAGATACGCAGTATTTT. The full variable domain, rest sourced from reference TRBV7-3 and TRBJ2-3, is GAGVSQTPSNKVTEKGKYVELRCDPISGHTALYWYRQSLGQGPEFLIYFQGTGAADDSGLPNDRFFAVRPEGSVSTLKIQRTERGDSAVYLCASSSSGSGTDTQYFGPGTRLTVL.

This clonotype was seen only a few times. Written as DNA, the CDR3 is TGTGCCAGCAGCTACATACAGGGTAGCCCTGGAAACACCATATATTTT. Amino acid sequence: CASSYIQGSPGNTIYF. The rearrangement uses TRBV11-2 and TRBJ1-3, with TRBD1 as a possible D gene (6 bases). V was clipped by 4 bases and J by 2 bases, with 15 bases between them. CDR1 is SGHAT and CDR2 is FQNNGV in the germline V gene. This CDR3 has 16 residues.

This clonotype was observed many times. V usage is TRBV30 and J usage is TRBJ1-4, with 11 positions matching TRBD1. Germline V CDR1 and CDR2: GTSNPN, SVGIG (reference sequence). The CDR3 covers 15 residues. With 5 bases clipped from V and 5 bases from J, the junction kept 7 bases outside the gene matches. The CDR3 sequence: CAWGRRDRGNEKLFF. In nucleotides, the CDR3 is TGTGCCTGGGGACGACGGGACAGGGGGAATGAAAAACTGTTTTTT.

This rearrangement joins TRBV7-2 to TRBJ1-6; the D gene is possibly TRBD1 (6 bases). This CDR3 spans 14 amino acids. Germline V gene sequence: CDR1 SGHTA, CDR2 FQGNSA. V lost 8 bases, J lost 10 bases, and 18 bases lay in between. CDR3: CASEEQGGISPLHF. In nucleotides, the CDR3 is TGTGCCAGCGAAGAACAGGGTGGGATATCACCCCTCCACTTT.

This clonotype was detected ten times or more. The chain links TRBV24-1 to TRBJ1-5, with a possible D match to TRBD1 (5 bases). This CDR3 has 14 residues. Germline V gene data show CDR1 as KGHDR and CDR2 as SFDVKD. V was cut by 5 bases and J by 3 bases, with 10 bases left in between. CDR3 sequence reads: CATSGAGNNQPQHF. The CDR3 DNA sequence: TGTGCCACCAGTGGGGCAGGGAACAATCAGCCCCAGCATTTT.

This clonotype was counted ten times or more. The chain links TRBV11-2 to TRBJ2-3; 8 nucleotides line up with TRBD2. The J segment lost 2 bases and the V segment lost 3 bases, leaving 10 bases of the junction unmatched. This CDR3 region has 17 residues. The germline gives CDR1 SGHAT, CDR2 FQNNGV. The CDR3 sequence is CASSLGRGGRHTDTQYF. The DNA of the CDR3 is TGTGCCAGCAGCTTGGGCCGGGGGGGGAGACACACAGATACGCAGTATTTT.

The table lists this clonotype with a few counts. The chain joins TRBV20-1 to TRBJ2-1; 9 nucleotides agree with TRBD1. Germline V gene lookup returns CDR1 DFQATT and CDR2 SNEGSKA (reference sequence). This CDR3 has 16 amino acids. The J segment lost 7 bases and the V segment lost 0 bases, leaving 10 bases of the junction unmatched. The CDR3 coding sequence is TGCAGTGCTAGAGACCAGGGACAGGGTAATCTGAATGAGCAGTTCTTC. Protein product: CSARDQGQGNLNEQFF.

This clonotype was detected ten times or more. This rearrangement joins TRBV28 to TRBJ2-6; the D gene is possibly TRBD1 (6 bases). Trimming pared 6 bases from V and 0 bases from J, leaving 18 bases between. Germline V gene lookup returns CDR1 MDHEN and CDR2 SYDVKM. There are 18 residues in the CDR3. DNA of the CDR3: TGTGCCAGCAGACAAGGACAGAGGGGTTTCTCTGGGGCCAACGTCCTGACTTTC. Protein: CASRQGQRGFSGANVLTF.

Only a few counts were recorded for this clonotype. This chain's CDR3 is CASSGPTGLGEKLFF. DNA for the CDR3: TGTGCCAGCAGCGGGCCGACAGGGTTGGGAGAAAAACTGTTTTTT. This chain uses TRBV5-6 with TRBJ1-4, with TRBD1 matching over 7 bases. CDR1 SGHDT and CDR2 YYEEEE come from the germline V gene. Unmatched junction bases numbered 11, after V lost 4 bases and J lost 8 bases. This CDR3 is 15 amino acids long.

This clonotype was seen many times. This chain uses TRBV7-8 with TRBJ2-7; 9 bases align to TRBD2. The germline gives CDR1 SGHVS, CDR2 FQNEAQ. V lost 4 bases to trimming and J lost 1 base; unmatched junction nucleotides: 14. The CDR3 has 18 amino acids. CDR3 nucleotides: TGTGCCAGCAGCTCCCTGGGTATAGCGGGAGTCGCTTCCTACGAGCAGTACTTC. Translation: CASSSLGIAGVASYEQYF.

This clonotype has a handful of counts. The chain couples TRBV7-3 to TRBJ2-7; TRBD1 matches at 9 bases. There are 15 residues in the CDR3. Germline V CDR1 and CDR2: SGHTA, FQGTGA. The trim removed 0 bases at V and 5 bases at J, leaving 5 bases unmatched. This chain's CDR3 is CASSLTGQGLHEQYF. In DNA, the CDR3 is TGTGCCAGCAGCTTAACGGGACAGGGCTTACACGAGCAGTACTTC. The full variable domain, its missing parts supplied by reference TRBV7-3 and TRBJ2-7, is GAGVSQTPSNKVTEKGKYVELRCDPISGHTALYWYRQSLGQGPEFLIYFQGTGAADDSGLPNDRFFAVRPEGSVSTLKIQRTERGDSAVYLCASSLTGQGLHEQYFGPGTRLTVT.

A few counts support this clonotype. A single base separates this from a much larger clone, so it may be a read error. J is TRBJ1-3 and V is TRBV7-2; perhaps TRBD1 as D (5 bases). Germline CDR1 SGHTA, CDR2 FQGNSA. There are 14 residues in the CDR3. CDR3 nucleotide sequence: TGTGCCAGCAGCTTAGAAGGGGATGGAAGCACCATATATTTT. Its protein product is CASSLEGDGSTIYF.